The 19 T cell receptor beta chains below all came from one sample that was sequenced in a study of shared clonotypes between healthy human individuals. TCRdb keeps only in-frame clones here, not all; method: immunoSEQ multiplex PCR. Of 650,000 to 800,000 clones in the sample, 92% are singletons; the top ten hold 20% to 25%. Naive CD8 isolation took CD45RO-negative cells positively selected for CCR7 and excluded terminally differentiated effector memory CD45RA+ cells. Input material: naive CD8+ T cells sorted from blood. These receptors came from a man aged 30 to 39 in good health.

The V gene is TRBV28, the J gene TRBJ1-5, with TRBD1 matching over 9 bases. Germline CDR1 MDHEN, CDR2 SYDVKM. J was trimmed by 8 bases and V by 7 bases; bases with no gene match: 9. The CDR3 is 14 residues long. DNA for the CDR3: TGTGCCAGCACCTTAGACAGGGGGATTGAGCCCCAGCATTTT. The encoded protein is CASTLDRGIEPQHF.

In regard to this clone: The identical CDR3 is also encoded by other nucleotide sequences in the sample. The chain employs TRBV27 and TRBJ2-7; no clear D. Per the germline V gene, CDR1 is MNHEY and CDR2 is SMNVEV (reference sequence). This CDR3 comprises 14 residues. V was clipped by 0 bases and J by 3 bases, with 9 bases between them. CDR3 amino acids: CASSLSAGSYEQYF. CDR3 DNA: TGTGCCAGCAGTTTATCGGCAGGCAGCTACGAGCAGTACTTC.

Points on this clone: The sample holds other DNA sequences that translate to the same CDR3. The rearrangement joins TRBV27 to TRBJ1-1; D unresolved. Germline V CDR1 and CDR2: MNHEY, SMNVEV (reference sequence). The CDR3 runs to 11 residues. Trimming took 3 bases from V and 4 from J, leaving 3 bases between them. The CDR3 sequence is CASSLGTEAFF. The CDR3 nucleotides read TGTGCCAGCAGTTTGGGCACTGAAGCTTTCTTT.

The rearrangement joins TRBV7-8 to TRBJ2-1; D call uncertain. Germline lookup yields CDR1 SGHVS and CDR2 FQNEAQ. The CDR3 length is 15 residues. The V and J ends lost 2 bases and 0 bases respectively, with 8 bases between them. The CDR3 DNA reads TGTGCCAGCAGCTTACTAGATAGCTCCTACAATGAGCAGTTCTTC. This gives the protein CASSLLDSSYNEQFF.

The J gene is TRBJ2-3, the V gene TRBV4-1, with 8 nucleotides matching TRBD1. With 5 bases clipped from V and 6 bases from J, the junction kept 13 bases outside the gene matches. In germline, CDR1 is MGHRA, CDR2 YSYEKL. The CDR3 runs to 16 residues. The CDR3 DNA reads as TGCGCCAGCAGCTACGGGGCAGGGGGCTTTACGGATACGCAGTATTTT. Translated, it gives CASSYGAGGFTDTQYF.

The rearrangement joins TRBV2 to TRBJ2-7, with a possible D match to TRBD1 (6 bases). The CDR3 has 16 residues. The V end was cut by 3 bases, the J end by 0 bases, with 15 bases between. Germline CDR1 and CDR2: SNHLY and FYNNEI. The CDR3 nucleotides read TGTGCCAGCAGTGATACAGGGAATACCAGCTCCTACGAGCAGTACTTC. It specifies CASSDTGNTSSYEQYF.

The rearrangement joins TRBV7-9 to TRBJ1-1; D possibly corresponds to TRBD1 (6 bases). V was clipped by 6 bases and J by 0 bases, with 14 bases between them. The CDR3 totals 15 residues. The germline CDR1 and CDR2 sequences are SEHNR and FQNEAQ (reference sequence). CDR3 sequence (DNA): TGTGCCAGCAGTTTTACCGGGACACTGAACACTGAAGCTTTCTTT. This sequence encodes CASSFTGTLNTEAFF.

The CDR3 reads CASSGSREIYQETQYF. The CDR3 DNA reads as TGTGCCAGCAGTGGCAGTCGCGAGATATACCAAGAGACCCAGTACTTC. J is TRBJ2-5 and V is TRBV2; D gene uncertain. Trimming took 4 bases from V and 0 from J, leaving 15 bases between them. CDR1 SNHLY and CDR2 FYNNEI come from the germline V gene. The CDR3 runs 16 residues.

J is TRBJ2-1 and V is TRBV19, with D perhaps matching TRBD2 (5 bases). Trimming stripped 2 bases from V and 6 bases from J, with 14 bases between. CDR1 is LNHDA, CDR2 SQIVND, per germline (reference sequence). This CDR3 comprises 15 residues. The CDR3 nucleotides are TGTGCCAGTAGTATAAACGGGATGAGCGGCAATGAGCAGTTCTTC. Protein product: CASSINGMSGNEQFF.

This clone has only a few counts. The same CDR3 also results from other DNA sequences found in this sample. The chain uses TRBV15 and TRBJ1-5, with D unclear. CDR1 LNHNV and CDR2 YYDKDF come from the germline V gene (reference sequence). V dropped 3 bases and J dropped 3 bases, with 6 bases sitting between them. This CDR3 has 13 residues. CDR3 residues: CATSREVNQPQHF. CDR3 coding DNA: TGTGCCACCAGCAGGGAAGTCAATCAGCCCCAGCATTTT.

The chain employs TRBV11-2 and TRBJ1-1, with no clear D. Trimming shortened V by 1 base and J by 0 bases, and 3 bases separated the two germline ends. Per germline, CDR1 SGHAT and CDR2 FQNNGV. The CDR3 is 13 residues long. CDR3: CASSLVVNTEAFF. CDR3 DNA sequence: TGTGCCAGCAGCTTAGTTGTGAACACTGAAGCTTTCTTT. Together with reference TRBV11-2 and TRBJ1-1, the CDR3 gives the full variable domain: EAGVAQSPRYKIIEKRQSVAFWCNPISGHATLYWYQQILGQGPKLLIQFQNNGVVDDSQLPKDRFSAERLKGVDSTLKIQPAKLEDSAVYLCASSLVVNTEAFFGQGTRLTVV.

V and J are TRBV5-4 and TRBJ1-4; TRBD1 matches at 8 bases. V dropped 4 bases and J dropped 4; count of bases not matched to a gene: 3. Germline V lookup: CDR1 SGHNT, CDR2 YYREEE (reference sequence). There are 14 residues in the CDR3. The CDR3 sequence is CASSEDRVNEKLFF. In DNA, the CDR3 is TGTGCCAGCAGCGAGGACAGGGTTAATGAAAAACTGTTTTTT.

The chain combines TRBV18 with TRBJ2-1; D unresolved. Per germline, CDR1 KGHSH and CDR2 LQKENI. Trimming removed 0 bases at V and 4 bases at J, with 10 bases between. The CDR3 runs to 15 residues. CDR3 loop: CASSPPVGRYNEQFF. In DNA, the CDR3 is TGTGCCAGCTCACCACCAGTGGGCCGATACAATGAGCAGTTCTTC. Together with reference TRBV18 and TRBJ2-1, the CDR3 gives the full variable domain: NAGVMQNPRHLVRRRGQEARLRCSPMKGHSHVYWYRQLPEEGLKFMVYLQKENIIDESGMPKERFSAEFPKEGPSILRIQQVVRGDSAAYFCASSPPVGRYNEQFFGPGTRLTVL.

The J gene is TRBJ2-3, the V gene TRBV7-8, with 8 nucleotides matching TRBD1. Trimming cost V 3 bases and J 4 bases; bases outside gene matches: 12. Germline V gene data show CDR1 as SGHVS and CDR2 as FQNEAQ. The CDR3 totals 17 residues. The CDR3 region has the DNA TGTGCCAGCAGCTTGCGACCAGGGGGCAGAGGGGCAGATACGCAGTATTTT. Its protein product is CASSLRPGGRGADTQYF.

The V call is TRBV6-1, the J call TRBJ1-2; D gene uncertain. Germline assignment: CDR1 MNHNS and CDR2 SASEGT. With 7 bases removed from V and 4 bases from J, the gap between germline ends came to 13 bases. This CDR3 has 13 residues. Written as DNA, the CDR3 is TGTGCCAGCATGGATAGGGAGCGCTATGGCTACACCTTC. Protein sequence: CASMDRERYGYTF.

This chain connects TRBV21-1 to TRBJ2-3. TRBV21-1 is noted as a pseudogene. CDR3 size: 13 residues. This chain's CDR3 is CASGAKGTDTQYF. Here the CDR3 DNA reads TGTGCCAGTGGCGCGAAGGGCACAGATACGCAGTATTTT.

The chain carries TRBV4-1 and TRBJ2-7; unclear D gene. Per germline, CDR1 MGHRA and CDR2 YSYEKL. Trimming cost V 0 bases and J 4 bases, with 13 bases left between them. The CDR3 is 15 residues long. This CDR3 is CASSQERNYQYEQYF. In DNA, the CDR3 is TGCGCCAGCAGCCAAGAAAGGAACTATCAATACGAGCAGTACTTC.

The chain couples TRBV29-1 to TRBJ2-1; TRBD2 agrees at 8 bases. This CDR3 is 17 amino acids long. Germline trimming cut 3 bases from V and 4 bases from J; bases unmatched to any gene: 14. Germline lookup yields CDR1 SQVTM and CDR2 ANQGSEA. CDR3 sequence (DNA): TGCAGCGTTGAGGGAAGAGCGGGAGCGCGAGATTACAATGAGCAGTTCTTC. Protein product: CSVEGRAGARDYNEQFF.

V and J are TRBV7-2 and TRBJ2-1, with 10 bases matching TRBD2. The CDR3 sequence is 17 residues long. The trim removed 5 bases at V and 3 bases at J, leaving 10 bases unmatched. CDR1 and CDR2 (germline): SGHTA, FQGNSA. The CDR3 sequence: CASSLNPGLANYNEQFF. DNA of the CDR3: TGTGCCAGCAGCCTTAACCCGGGACTAGCGAACTACAATGAGCAGTTCTTC. The variable domain in full, completed from reference TRBV7-2 and TRBJ2-1, reads GAGVSQSPSNKVTEKGKDVELRCDPISGHTALYWYRQSLGQGLEFLIYFQGNSAPDKSGLPSDRFSAERTGGSVSTLTIQRTQQEDSAVYLCASSLNPGLANYNEQFFGPGTRLTVL.